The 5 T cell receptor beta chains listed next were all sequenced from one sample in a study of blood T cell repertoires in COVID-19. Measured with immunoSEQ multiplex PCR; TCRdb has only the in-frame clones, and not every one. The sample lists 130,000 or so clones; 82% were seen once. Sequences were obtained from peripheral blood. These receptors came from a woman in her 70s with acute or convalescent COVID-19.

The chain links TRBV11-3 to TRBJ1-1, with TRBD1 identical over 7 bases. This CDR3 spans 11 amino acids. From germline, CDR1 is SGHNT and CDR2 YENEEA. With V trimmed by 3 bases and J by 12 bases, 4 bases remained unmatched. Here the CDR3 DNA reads TGTGCCAGCAGCTTTGACAGGGCGACTTTCTTT. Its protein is CASSFDRATFF. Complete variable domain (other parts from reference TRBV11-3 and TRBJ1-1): EAGVVQSPRYKIIEKKQPVAFWCNPISGHNTLYWYLQNLGQGPELLIRYENEEAVDDSQLPKDRFSAERLKGVDSTLKIQPAELGDSAVYLCASSFDRATFFGQGTRLTVV.

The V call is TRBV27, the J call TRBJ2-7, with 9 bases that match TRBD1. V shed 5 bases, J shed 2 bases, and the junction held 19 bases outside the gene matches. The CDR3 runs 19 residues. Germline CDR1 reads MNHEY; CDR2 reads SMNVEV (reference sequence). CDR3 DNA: TGTGCCAGCAGTCGAGCAACCGTATCCGGGACAGGGAGTACCTACGAGCAGTACTTC. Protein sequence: CASSRATVSGTGSTYEQYF.

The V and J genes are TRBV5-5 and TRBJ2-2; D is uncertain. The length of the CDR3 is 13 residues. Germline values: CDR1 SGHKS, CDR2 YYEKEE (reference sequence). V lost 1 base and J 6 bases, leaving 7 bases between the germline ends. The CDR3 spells CASSLTLSGELFF. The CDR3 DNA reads TGTGCCAGCAGCTTGACTCTGTCCGGGGAGCTGTTTTTT.

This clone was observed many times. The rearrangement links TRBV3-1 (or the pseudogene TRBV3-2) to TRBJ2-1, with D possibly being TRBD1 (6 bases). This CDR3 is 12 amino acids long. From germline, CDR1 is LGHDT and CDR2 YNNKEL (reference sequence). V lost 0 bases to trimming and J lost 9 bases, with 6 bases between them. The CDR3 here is CASSQEGGEQFF. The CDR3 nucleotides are TGTGCCAGCAGCCAAGAAGGGGGTGAGCAGTTCTTC.

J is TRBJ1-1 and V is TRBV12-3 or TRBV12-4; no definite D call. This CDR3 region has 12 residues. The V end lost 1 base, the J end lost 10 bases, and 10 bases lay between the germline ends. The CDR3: CASSLERSRAFF. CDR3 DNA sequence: TGTGCCAGCAGTTTAGAGCGGAGTCGAGCTTTCTTT.